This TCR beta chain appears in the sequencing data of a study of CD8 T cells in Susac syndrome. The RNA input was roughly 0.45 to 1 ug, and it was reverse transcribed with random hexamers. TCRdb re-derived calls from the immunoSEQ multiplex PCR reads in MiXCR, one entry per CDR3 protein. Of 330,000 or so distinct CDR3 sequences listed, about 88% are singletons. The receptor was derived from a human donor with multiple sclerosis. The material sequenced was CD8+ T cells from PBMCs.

The CDR3 here is CASSIWSKPRGGELFF. In DNA form, the CDR3 reads TGTGCCAGTAGTATTTGGAGCAAGCCTCGGGGCGGGGAGCTGTTTTTT. The chain recombines TRBV19 with TRBJ2-2; weak D call: TRBD2 (5 bases). V lost 3 bases and J lost 7, with 18 bases in between. This CDR3 has 16 amino acids. CDR1 is LNHDA, CDR2 SQIVND, per germline (reference sequence).